This T cell receptor beta chain was identified during a study of human T cells and chemical hapten exposure. The study's findings and limits: As patch test score rose, PT1 expanded TCR counts tended to rise as well. TCRs whose frequency exceeded 1 in 1000 remained the same following DPC sensitization.

The CDR3 runs 16 residues. Germline CDR1 reads SGDLS; CDR2 reads YYNGEE. V was clipped by 3 bases and J by 2 bases, with 15 bases between them. Library preparation tagged each individual cDNA molecule with a unique molecular identifier. TCRdb re-derived calls from the RACE reads in MiXCR, one entry per CDR3 protein. Of 27,000 or so distinct CDR3 sequences in the sample, 5.8% are singletons; the top ten hold around 5.7%. Time point specified: patch test 3, about 24 weeks after DPC sensitization. The treatment is: therapeutic diphenylcyclopropenone sensitization with weekly scalp DPC. This clonotype was counted once. Antigen unknown.

This TCR came from a young man with alopecia areata. Some clones in this sample may be carry-over from other donors' samples. The chain carries TRBV9 and TRBJ2-1; tentatively, D is TRBD1 (6 bases). The sample consisted of whole blood, taken in connection with sensitization to the hapten diphenylcyclopropenone (DPC). The CDR3 bases are TGTGCCAGCAGCGGGTCAGGGGACGGACCCTACAATGAGCAGTTCTTC. Encoded protein: CASSGSGDGPYNEQFF.